These T cell receptor beta chains were read from a single sample in a study of blood T cell repertoires in COVID-19. TCRdb's table, derived via immunoSEQ multiplex PCR, lists solely in-frame clones and lacks some. The sample holds some 150,000 clones, more than 75% seen once. Sequencing was performed on peripheral blood. These receptors were obtained from a human donor in a cohort sampled during active COVID-19. CDR3s include the opening cysteine and the closing phenylalanine or tryptophan. The order of the fields is J gene, clone size, CDR3 length, D gene, V gene, CDR3 DNA, CDR3 protein. A D gene is named only where the DNA matches it firmly. For some rows the clone size is stated as once, few or many, or as a class when expanded; others skip it.

J gene: TRBJ1-1; clone size: -; CDR3 length: 13; D gene: -; V gene: TRBV6-6; CDR3 DNA: TGTGCCAGCAGTCTCCAGGGGAACACTGAAGCTTTCTTT; CDR3 protein: CASSLQGNTEAFF
J gene: TRBJ2-5; clone size: -; CDR3 length: 14; D gene: -; V gene: TRBV6-6; CDR3 DNA: TGTGCCACCGCCATTATGAGACTCCAAGAGACCCAGTACTTC; CDR3 protein: CATAIMRLQETQYF
J gene: TRBJ2-7; clone size: -; CDR3 length: 15; D gene: -; V gene: TRBV6-5; CDR3 DNA: TGTGCCAGCAAATCCCCAGGGGGGCACTACTACGAGCAGTACTTC; CDR3 protein: CASKSPGGHYYEQYF
J gene: TRBJ2-5; clone size: -; CDR3 length: 16; D gene: TRBD1; V gene: TRBV30; CDR3 DNA: TGTGCCTGGAGTTATCCCACAGGGGTTCCGCAAGAGACCCAGTACTTC; CDR3 protein: CAWSYPTGVPQETQYF
J gene: TRBJ2-3; clone size: -; CDR3 length: 17; D gene: TRBD2; V gene: TRBV7-2; CDR3 DNA: TGTGCCAGCAGCTTAATTGGCGGGGGGCTCGGCACAGATACGCAGTATTTT; CDR3 protein: CASSLIGGGLGTDTQYF
J gene: TRBJ1-1; clone size: -; CDR3 length: 17; D gene: TRBD1; V gene: TRBV10-3; CDR3 DNA: TGTGCCATCAGTGATCCGGGACAGGGGGCTCGAGACACTGAAGCTTTCTTT; CDR3 protein: CAISDPGQGARDTEAFF
J gene: TRBJ2-5; clone size: -; CDR3 length: 14; D gene: TRBD2; V gene: TRBV5-8; CDR3 DNA: TGTGCCAGCAGACGGGACTATTCCAAGGGGACCCAGTACTTC; CDR3 protein: CASRRDYSKGTQYF
J gene: TRBJ2-5; clone size: -; CDR3 length: 11; D gene: -; V gene: TRBV21-1; CDR3 DNA: TGTGCCAGCAGCAAAGCCAGGGCTTTTTACTTC; CDR3 protein: CASSKARAFYF
J gene: TRBJ2-1; clone size: -; CDR3 length: 19; D gene: TRBD2; V gene: TRBV4-2; CDR3 DNA: TGTGCCAGCAGCCAAGATTGGTTTCCACTAGCGGGGGGGCTCAATGAGCAGTTCTTC; CDR3 protein: CASSQDWFPLAGGLNEQFF
J gene: TRBJ1-1; clone size: -; CDR3 length: 16; D gene: -; V gene: TRBV27; CDR3 DNA: TGTGCCAGCAGTTTAGACCCAAGGCCACGGGGCACTGAAGCTTTCTTT; CDR3 protein: CASSLDPRPRGTEAFF
J gene: TRBJ2-3; clone size: -; CDR3 length: 14; D gene: -; V gene: TRBV29-1; CDR3 DNA: TGCAGCGTCCGGGACTCGGGGATCCCAGATACGCAGTATTTT; CDR3 protein: CSVRDSGIPDTQYF
J gene: TRBJ1-5; clone size: -; CDR3 length: 14; D gene: -; V gene: TRBV6-1; CDR3 DNA: TGTGCCAGCAGTTCCGGGGTGAGCAATCAGCCCCAGCATTTT; CDR3 protein: CASSSGVSNQPQHF
J gene: TRBJ1-2; clone size: few; CDR3 length: 10; D gene: TRBD1; V gene: TRBV30; CDR3 DNA: TGTGCCTGGGGGACAGTTGGCTACACCTTC; CDR3 protein: CAWGTVGYTF
J gene: TRBJ2-7; clone size: -; CDR3 length: 13; D gene: -; V gene: TRBV2; CDR3 DNA: TGTGCCAGCCTCAGGGCCCTACGAAACGAGCAGTACTTC; CDR3 protein: CASLRALRNEQYF
J gene: TRBJ2-1; clone size: -; CDR3 length: 14; D gene: TRBD2; V gene: TRBV6-6; CDR3 DNA: TGTGCCAGCAGACCACTAGCGACCCACAATGAGCAGTTCTTC; CDR3 protein: CASRPLATHNEQFF
J gene: TRBJ2-1; clone size: -; CDR3 length: 16; D gene: -; V gene: TRBV9; CDR3 DNA: TGTGCCAGCAGCCCCCGAGGGGGTGGTAACTACAATGAGCAGTTCTTC; CDR3 protein: CASSPRGGGNYNEQFF
J gene: TRBJ2-1; clone size: few; CDR3 length: 16; D gene: TRBD2; V gene: TRBV11-1; CDR3 DNA: TGTGCCAGCAGCTTACGTAAACTAGCGGGAGTCGGTGAGCAGTTCTTC; CDR3 protein: CASSLRKLAGVGEQFF
J gene: TRBJ2-3; clone size: -; CDR3 length: 13; D gene: -; V gene: TRBV5-4; CDR3 DNA: TGTGCCAGCAGCTTGGACCTAGAAAGTACGCAGTATTTT; CDR3 protein: CASSLDLESTQYF
J gene: TRBJ2-1; clone size: -; CDR3 length: 16; D gene: TRBD2; V gene: TRBV3-1/TRBV3-2; CDR3 DNA: TGTGCCAGCAGCTCATTAGCGGGGAGCTCCTACAATGAGCAGTTCTTC; CDR3 protein: CASSSLAGSSYNEQFF
J gene: TRBJ2-6; clone size: -; CDR3 length: 14; D gene: TRBD1; V gene: TRBV10-3; CDR3 DNA: TGTGCCATAGGGGGCTCGGCAGGGGCCAACGTCCTGACTTTC; CDR3 protein: CAIGGSAGANVLTF
J gene: TRBJ2-4; clone size: -; CDR3 length: 15; D gene: -; V gene: TRBV9; CDR3 DNA: TGTGCCAGCAGCCCCGGGTCCCTAGCCAAAAACATTCAGTACTTC; CDR3 protein: CASSPGSLAKNIQYF
J gene: TRBJ1-6; clone size: -; CDR3 length: 15; D gene: TRBD1; V gene: TRBV5-6; CDR3 DNA: TGTGCCAGCAGCTTGGGGACAGGGGGGAATTCACCCCTCCACTTT; CDR3 protein: CASSLGTGGNSPLHF
J gene: TRBJ2-2; clone size: few; CDR3 length: 15; D gene: TRBD2; V gene: TRBV19; CDR3 DNA: TGTGCCAGTAGTATGAGCGGGGGGGCCGACGGGGAGCTGTTTTTT; CDR3 protein: CASSMSGGADGELFF
J gene: TRBJ2-2; clone size: -; CDR3 length: 12; D gene: -; V gene: TRBV4-2; CDR3 DNA: TGTGCCAGCAGCTCAGGAGGCGGGGAGCTGTTTTTT; CDR3 protein: CASSSGGGELFF
J gene: TRBJ1-5; clone size: -; CDR3 length: 15; D gene: -; V gene: TRBV2; CDR3 DNA: TGTGCCAGCAGTGACCAGGGGAGAAGCAATCAGCCCCAGCATTTT; CDR3 protein: CASSDQGRSNQPQHF
J gene: TRBJ2-2; clone size: -; CDR3 length: 13; D gene: TRBD2; V gene: TRBV3-1/TRBV3-2; CDR3 DNA: TGTGCCAGCAGTGGGGGGGTTACCGGGGAGCTGTTTTTT; CDR3 protein: CASSGGVTGELFF
J gene: TRBJ2-5; clone size: -; CDR3 length: 15; D gene: TRBD1; V gene: TRBV5-1; CDR3 DNA: TGCGCCAGCAGCTTGGGTGACAGGGATTCAGAGACCCAGTACTTC; CDR3 protein: CASSLGDRDSETQYF
J gene: TRBJ2-2; clone size: -; CDR3 length: 12; D gene: -; V gene: TRBV11-2; CDR3 DNA: TGTGCCAGCAGCCCTCACACCGGGGAGCTGTTTTTT; CDR3 protein: CASSPHTGELFF
J gene: TRBJ2-3; clone size: -; CDR3 length: 16; D gene: TRBD1; V gene: TRBV5-1; CDR3 DNA: TGCGCCAGCAGCACCGGGACAGGGGAGTTCACAGATACGCAGTATTTT; CDR3 protein: CASSTGTGEFTDTQYF
J gene: TRBJ1-2; clone size: once; CDR3 length: 14; D gene: -; V gene: TRBV21-1; CDR3 DNA: TGTGCCAGCAGCAAAGACACCGGCGGGCATGGCTACACCTTC; CDR3 protein: CASSKDTGGHGYTF
J gene: TRBJ2-3; clone size: -; CDR3 length: 16; D gene: TRBD2; V gene: TRBV4-1; CDR3 DNA: TGCGCCAGCAGCCGTCCTAGCGGGGGTCTCACAGATACGCAGTATTTT; CDR3 protein: CASSRPSGGLTDTQYF
J gene: TRBJ2-7; clone size: -; CDR3 length: 13; D gene: -; V gene: TRBV7-9; CDR3 DNA: TGTGCCAGCAGCCGAACGGGTACCTACGAGCAGTACTTC; CDR3 protein: CASSRTGTYEQYF
J gene: TRBJ2-3; clone size: -; CDR3 length: 16; D gene: TRBD2; V gene: TRBV19; CDR3 DNA: TGTGCCAGTAGTGAGACTAGCGGGGGCGTCCAAGATACGCAGTATTTT; CDR3 protein: CASSETSGGVQDTQYF
J gene: TRBJ1-5; clone size: -; CDR3 length: 18; D gene: -; V gene: TRBV24-1; CDR3 DNA: TGTGCCACCAGTGATCCCCCCTCGGGAGGGTATAGCAATCAGCCCCAGCATTTT; CDR3 protein: CATSDPPSGGYSNQPQHF
J gene: TRBJ2-2; clone size: -; CDR3 length: 11; D gene: -; V gene: TRBV19; CDR3 DNA: TGTGCCAGTAGTCCGGGAGGGGAGCTGTTTTTT; CDR3 protein: CASSPGGELFF
J gene: TRBJ1-2; clone size: -; CDR3 length: 15; D gene: TRBD1; V gene: TRBV7-3; CDR3 DNA: TGTGCCAGCAGCCTAGACAGGGGGAGCAACTATGGCTACACCTTC; CDR3 protein: CASSLDRGSNYGYTF
J gene: TRBJ2-1; clone size: few; CDR3 length: 14; D gene: -; V gene: TRBV9; CDR3 DNA: TGTGCCAGCAGCGCCGGGGGACCGACCGATGAGCAGTTCTTC; CDR3 protein: CASSAGGPTDEQFF
J gene: TRBJ2-1; clone size: -; CDR3 length: 15; D gene: -; V gene: TRBV7-2; CDR3 DNA: TGTGCCAGCAGCTTAGAGAGGGCCACCTACAATGAGCAGTTCTTC; CDR3 protein: CASSLERATYNEQFF
J gene: TRBJ1-5; clone size: -; CDR3 length: 14; D gene: -; V gene: TRBV10-3; CDR3 DNA: TGTGCCATCAGTGACAGGACAAGCAATCAGCCCCAGCATTTT; CDR3 protein: CAISDRTSNQPQHF
J gene: TRBJ2-5; clone size: -; CDR3 length: 14; D gene: -; V gene: TRBV7-9; CDR3 DNA: TGTGCCAGCAGCACCCGGGACTCCACGTCGGACCAGTACTTC; CDR3 protein: CASSTRDSTSDQYF
J gene: TRBJ1-1; clone size: -; CDR3 length: 14; D gene: -; V gene: TRBV19; CDR3 DNA: TGTGCCAGTAGTTACGGGACATTGAACACTGAAGCTTTCTTT; CDR3 protein: CASSYGTLNTEAFF
J gene: TRBJ2-7; clone size: once; CDR3 length: 15; D gene: TRBD1; V gene: TRBV5-5; CDR3 DNA: TGTGCCAGCAGCTTATTGACAGGGGGTGACTACGAGCAGTACTTC; CDR3 protein: CASSLLTGGDYEQYF
J gene: TRBJ1-2; clone size: -; CDR3 length: 15; D gene: -; V gene: TRBV19; CDR3 DNA: TGTGCCAGTAGTCTCTCCAGGGGCGCGGTGGGCGGCTACACCTTC; CDR3 protein: CASSLSRGAVGGYTF
J gene: TRBJ1-3; clone size: -; CDR3 length: 13; D gene: -; V gene: TRBV6-5; CDR3 DNA: TGTGCCAGCAAGGAGGAGGGCATAAACACCATATATTTT; CDR3 protein: CASKEEGINTIYF
J gene: TRBJ2-3; clone size: few; CDR3 length: 13; D gene: TRBD2; V gene: TRBV9; CDR3 DNA: TGTGCCAGCAGCCCAGGGACTAGCGATCGTCCGTATTTT; CDR3 protein: CASSPGTSDRPYF
J gene: TRBJ2-3; clone size: -; CDR3 length: 15; D gene: TRBD2; V gene: TRBV30; CDR3 DNA: TGTGCCTGGAGTGTACAGATAGCGGGAGGGAATACGCAGTATTTT; CDR3 protein: CAWSVQIAGGNTQYF
J gene: TRBJ1-5; clone size: few; CDR3 length: 15; D gene: -; V gene: TRBV12-5; CDR3 DNA: TGTGCTAGTGGTTTGTCCCAGGGTTTTGGGGAGCCCCAGCATTTT; CDR3 protein: CASGLSQGFGEPQHF
J gene: TRBJ1-6; clone size: once; CDR3 length: 13; D gene: -; V gene: TRBV14; CDR3 DNA: TGTGCCAGCAGCTACACAGATACTTCACCCCTCCACTTT; CDR3 protein: CASSYTDTSPLHF
J gene: TRBJ2-1; clone size: -; CDR3 length: 14; D gene: TRBD2; V gene: TRBV7-9; CDR3 DNA: TGTGCCACCGAGCTAGCGGGATTAATCAATGAGCAGTTCTTC; CDR3 protein: CATELAGLINEQFF
J gene: TRBJ2-1; clone size: -; CDR3 length: 19; D gene: TRBD2; V gene: TRBV3-1/TRBV3-2; CDR3 DNA: TGTGCCAGCAGCCAAGGGGGCACTAGCGGGAGCGGGCTTAACGATGAGCAGTTCTTC; CDR3 protein: CASSQGGTSGSGLNDEQFF
J gene: TRBJ1-4; clone size: -; CDR3 length: 14; D gene: TRBD1; V gene: TRBV6-6; CDR3 DNA: TGTGCCAGCAGTCAATACAGGGGGCGGGAAAAACTGTTTTTT; CDR3 protein: CASSQYRGREKLFF
J gene: TRBJ2-1; clone size: -; CDR3 length: 16; D gene: TRBD2; V gene: TRBV4-1; CDR3 DNA: TGCGCCAGCAGCCAAGGGGGACTAGCGGGATATCCTGAGCAGTTCTTC; CDR3 protein: CASSQGGLAGYPEQFF
J gene: TRBJ2-6; clone size: -; CDR3 length: 15; D gene: -; V gene: TRBV5-5; CDR3 DNA: TGTGCCAGCAGCTTGACATTCTCTGGGGCCAACGTCCTGACTTTC; CDR3 protein: CASSLTFSGANVLTF